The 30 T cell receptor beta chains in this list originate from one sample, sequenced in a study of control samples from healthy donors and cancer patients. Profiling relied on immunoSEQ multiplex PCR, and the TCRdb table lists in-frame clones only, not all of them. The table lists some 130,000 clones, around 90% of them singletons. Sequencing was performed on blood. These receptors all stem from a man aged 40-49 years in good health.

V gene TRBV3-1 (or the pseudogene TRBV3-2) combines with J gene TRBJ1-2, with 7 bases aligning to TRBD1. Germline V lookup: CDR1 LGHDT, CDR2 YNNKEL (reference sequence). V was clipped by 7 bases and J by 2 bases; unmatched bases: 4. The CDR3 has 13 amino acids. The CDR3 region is CASTSTGNYGYTF. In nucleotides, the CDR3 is TGTGCCAGCACCTCGACAGGGAACTATGGCTACACCTTC.

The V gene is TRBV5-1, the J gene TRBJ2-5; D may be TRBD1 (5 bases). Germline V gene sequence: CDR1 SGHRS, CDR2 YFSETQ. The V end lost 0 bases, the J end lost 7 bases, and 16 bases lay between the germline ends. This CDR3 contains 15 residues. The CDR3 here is CASSLATEPAATQYF. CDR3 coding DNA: TGCGCCAGCAGCTTGGCGACAGAGCCCGCAGCGACCCAGTACTTC. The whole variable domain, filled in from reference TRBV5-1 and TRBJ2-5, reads KAGVTQTPRYLIKTRGQQVTLSCSPISGHRSVSWYQQTPGQGLQFLFEYFSETQRNKGNFPGRFSGRQFSNSRSEMNVSTLELGDSALYLCASSLATEPAATQYFGPGTRLLVL.

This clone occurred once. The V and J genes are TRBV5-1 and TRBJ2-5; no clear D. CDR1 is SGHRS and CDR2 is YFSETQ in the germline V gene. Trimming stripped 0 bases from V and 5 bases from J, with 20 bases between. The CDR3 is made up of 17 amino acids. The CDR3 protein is CASSLVVEDVPWETQYF. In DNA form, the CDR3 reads TGCGCCAGCAGCTTGGTGGTCGAGGACGTTCCGTGGGAGACCCAGTACTTC. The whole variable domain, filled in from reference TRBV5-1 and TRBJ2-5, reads KAGVTQTPRYLIKTRGQQVTLSCSPISGHRSVSWYQQTPGQGLQFLFEYFSETQRNKGNFPGRFSGRQFSNSRSEMNVSTLELGDSALYLCASSLVVEDVPWETQYFGPGTRLLVL.

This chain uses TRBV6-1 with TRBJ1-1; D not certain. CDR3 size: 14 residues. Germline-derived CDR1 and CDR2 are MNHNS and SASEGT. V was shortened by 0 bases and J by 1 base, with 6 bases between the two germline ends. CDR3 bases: TGTGCCAGCAGTGAAGCGGCCGAGAACACTGAAGCTTTCTTT. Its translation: CASSEAAENTEAFF.

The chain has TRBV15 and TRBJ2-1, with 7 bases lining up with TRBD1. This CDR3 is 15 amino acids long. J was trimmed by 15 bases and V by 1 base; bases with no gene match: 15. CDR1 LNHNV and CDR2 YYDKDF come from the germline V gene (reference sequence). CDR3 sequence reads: CATSRATGQHELRFF. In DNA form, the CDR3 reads TGTGCCACCAGCAGAGCCACGGGACAGCACGAATTGCGGTTCTTC. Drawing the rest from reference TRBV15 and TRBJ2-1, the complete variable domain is DAMVIQNPRYQVTQFGKPVTLSCSQTLNHNVMYWYQQKSSQAPKLLFHYYDKDFNNEADTPDNFQSRRPNTSFCFLDIRSPGLGDTAMYLCATSRATGQHELRFFGPGTRLTVL.

CDR3 residues: CASSAAGGTRPSEQYF. DNA for the CDR3: TGTGCCAGCAGCGCAGCTGGTGGGACTAGACCTTCCGAGCAGTACTTC. This chain connects TRBV3-1 (or the pseudogene TRBV3-2) to TRBJ2-7, with TRBD2 identical over 8 bases. Germline V CDR1 and CDR2: LGHDT, YNNKEL (reference sequence). The CDR3 has 16 amino acids. Trimming took 5 bases from V and 6 from J; bases not matched to a gene: 15.

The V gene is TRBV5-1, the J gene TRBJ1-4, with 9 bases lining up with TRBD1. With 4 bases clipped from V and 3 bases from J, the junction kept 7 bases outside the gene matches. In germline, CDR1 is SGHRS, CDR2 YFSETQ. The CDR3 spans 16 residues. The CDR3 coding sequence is TGCGCCAGCAGCCCAGGACAGGGGATCCCTAATGAAAAACTGTTTTTT. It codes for CASSPGQGIPNEKLFF.

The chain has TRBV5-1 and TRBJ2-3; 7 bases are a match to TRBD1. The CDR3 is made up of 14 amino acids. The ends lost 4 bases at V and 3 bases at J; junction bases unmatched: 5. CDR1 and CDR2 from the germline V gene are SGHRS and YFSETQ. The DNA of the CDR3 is TGCGCCAGCAGCCGGGACAGCTTAACAGATACGCAGTATTTT. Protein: CASSRDSLTDTQYF.

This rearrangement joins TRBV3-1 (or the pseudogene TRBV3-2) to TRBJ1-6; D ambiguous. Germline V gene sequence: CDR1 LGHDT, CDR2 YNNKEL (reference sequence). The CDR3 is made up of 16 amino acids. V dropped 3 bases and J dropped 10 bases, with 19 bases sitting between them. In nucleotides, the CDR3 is TGTGCCAGCAGCCAGGGTCAGACCTGGCTAGGATCACCCCTCCACTTT. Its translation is CASSQGQTWLGSPLHF.

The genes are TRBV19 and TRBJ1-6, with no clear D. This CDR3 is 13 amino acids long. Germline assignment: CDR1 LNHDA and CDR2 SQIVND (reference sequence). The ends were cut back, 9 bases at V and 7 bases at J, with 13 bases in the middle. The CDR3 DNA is TGTGCCAGCCGGACGGAGATAAATTCACCCCTCCACTTT. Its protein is CASRTEINSPLHF. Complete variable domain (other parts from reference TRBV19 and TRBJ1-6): DGGITQSPKYLFRKEGQNVTLSCEQNLNHDAMYWYRQDPGQGLRLIYYSQIVNDFQKGDIAEGYSVSREKKESFPLTVTSAQKNPTAFYLCASRTEINSPLHFGNGTRLTVT.

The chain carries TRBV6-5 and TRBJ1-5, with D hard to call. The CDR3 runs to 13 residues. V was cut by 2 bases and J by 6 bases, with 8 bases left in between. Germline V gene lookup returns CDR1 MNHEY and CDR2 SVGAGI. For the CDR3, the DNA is TGTGCCAGCAGTTACAGGGTTGGTCAGCCCCAGCATTTT. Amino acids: CASSYRVGQPQHF.

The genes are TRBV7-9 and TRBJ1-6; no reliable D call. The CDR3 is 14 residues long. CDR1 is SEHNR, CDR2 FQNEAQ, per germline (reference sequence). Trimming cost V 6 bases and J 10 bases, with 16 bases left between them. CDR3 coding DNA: TGTGCCAGCAGTCCAGACGGAGGGAGGTCACCCCTCCACTTT. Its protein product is CASSPDGGRSPLHF.

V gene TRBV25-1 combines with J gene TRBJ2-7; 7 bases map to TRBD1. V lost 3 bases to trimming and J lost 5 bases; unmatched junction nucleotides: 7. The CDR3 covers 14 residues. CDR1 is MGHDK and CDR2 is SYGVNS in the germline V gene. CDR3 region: CASSDSGQVHEQYF. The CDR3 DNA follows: TGTGCCAGCAGTGACTCCGGACAGGTACACGAGCAGTACTTC.

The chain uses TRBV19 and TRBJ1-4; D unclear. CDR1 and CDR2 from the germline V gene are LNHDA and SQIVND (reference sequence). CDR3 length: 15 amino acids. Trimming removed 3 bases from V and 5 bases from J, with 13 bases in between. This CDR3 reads CASSIKPGRNEKLFF. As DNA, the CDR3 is TGTGCCAGTAGTATTAAGCCAGGCAGAAATGAAAAACTGTTTTTT.

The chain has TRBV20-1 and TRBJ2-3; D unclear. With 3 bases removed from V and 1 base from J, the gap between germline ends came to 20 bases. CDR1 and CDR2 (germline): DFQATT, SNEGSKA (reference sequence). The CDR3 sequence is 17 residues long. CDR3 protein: CSASPVLEPGRTDTQYF. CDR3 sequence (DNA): TGCAGTGCTAGTCCTGTTTTGGAACCTGGGCGCACAGATACGCAGTATTTT.

CDR3 amino acids: CASQTGGNTIYF. CDR3 nucleotides: TGTGCCAGCCAGACGGGGGGAAACACCATATATTTT. The chain joins TRBV19 to TRBJ1-3; D remains unclear. CDR1 is LNHDA and CDR2 is SQIVND in the germline V gene (reference sequence). V dropped 9 bases and J dropped 4 bases, with 10 bases sitting between them. This CDR3 has 12 amino acids.

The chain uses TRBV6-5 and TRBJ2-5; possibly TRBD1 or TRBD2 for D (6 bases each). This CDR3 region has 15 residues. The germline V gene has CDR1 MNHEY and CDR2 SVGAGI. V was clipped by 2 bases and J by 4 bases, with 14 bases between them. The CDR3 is CASSYRGGLSETQYF. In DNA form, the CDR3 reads TGTGCCAGCAGTTACAGAGGGGGGCTATCAGAGACCCAGTACTTC.

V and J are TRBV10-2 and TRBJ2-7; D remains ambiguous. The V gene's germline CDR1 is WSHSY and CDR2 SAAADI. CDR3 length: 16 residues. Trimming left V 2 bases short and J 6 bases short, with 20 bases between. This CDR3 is CASSEPETGLGFEQYF. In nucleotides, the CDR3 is TGCGCCAGCAGTGAGCCGGAGACGGGCCTTGGGTTCGAGCAGTACTTC.

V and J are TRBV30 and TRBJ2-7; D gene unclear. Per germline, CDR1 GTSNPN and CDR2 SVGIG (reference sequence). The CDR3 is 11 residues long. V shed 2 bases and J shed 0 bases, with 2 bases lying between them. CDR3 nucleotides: TGTGCCTGGAGTAACTCCTACGAGCAGTACTTC. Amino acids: CAWSNSYEQYF. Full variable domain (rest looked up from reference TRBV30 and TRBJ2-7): SQTIHQWPATLVQPVGSPLSLECTVEGTSNPNLYWYRQAAGRGLQLLFYSVGIGQISSEVPQNLSASRPQDRQFILSSKKLLLSDSGFYLCAWSNSYEQYFGPGTRLTVT.

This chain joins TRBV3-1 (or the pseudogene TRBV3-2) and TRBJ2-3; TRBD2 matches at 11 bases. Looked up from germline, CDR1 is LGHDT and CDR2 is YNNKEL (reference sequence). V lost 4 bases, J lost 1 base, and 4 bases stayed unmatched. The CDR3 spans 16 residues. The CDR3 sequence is CASSPLAGGGTDTQYF. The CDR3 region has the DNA TGTGCCAGCAGCCCCTTAGCGGGGGGGGGCACAGATACGCAGTATTTT.

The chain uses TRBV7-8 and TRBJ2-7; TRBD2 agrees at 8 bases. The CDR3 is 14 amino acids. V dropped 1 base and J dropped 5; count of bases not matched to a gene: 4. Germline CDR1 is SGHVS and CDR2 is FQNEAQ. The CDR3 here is CASSLVARGDEQYF. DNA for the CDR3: TGTGCCAGCAGCTTAGTGGCGCGGGGGGACGAGCAGTACTTC.

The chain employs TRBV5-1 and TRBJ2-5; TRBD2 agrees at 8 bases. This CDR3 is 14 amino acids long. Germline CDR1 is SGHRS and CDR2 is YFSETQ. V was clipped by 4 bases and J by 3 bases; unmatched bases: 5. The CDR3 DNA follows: TGCGCCAGCAGCCGGGGGGGCTCCGAAGAGACCCAGTACTTC. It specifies CASSRGGSEETQYF.

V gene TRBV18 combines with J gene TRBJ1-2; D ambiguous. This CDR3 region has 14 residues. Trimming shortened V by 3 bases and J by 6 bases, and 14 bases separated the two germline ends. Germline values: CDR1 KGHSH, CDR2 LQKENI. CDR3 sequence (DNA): TGTGCCAGCTCACCCATCGTGGCGATCGATGGCTACACCTTC. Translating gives CASSPIVAIDGYTF.

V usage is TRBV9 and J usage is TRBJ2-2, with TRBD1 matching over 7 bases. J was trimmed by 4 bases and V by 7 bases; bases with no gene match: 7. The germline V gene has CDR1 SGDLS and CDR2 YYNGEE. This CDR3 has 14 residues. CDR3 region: CASCRGPGTGELFF. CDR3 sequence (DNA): TGTGCCAGCTGTAGGGGGCCCGGCACCGGGGAGCTGTTTTTT.

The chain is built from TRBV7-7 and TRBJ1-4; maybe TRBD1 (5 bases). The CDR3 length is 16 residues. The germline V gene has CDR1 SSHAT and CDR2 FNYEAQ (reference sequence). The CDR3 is CATQRGRAFEKEKLFF. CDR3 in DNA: TGTGCTACCCAACGGGGCAGGGCTTTTGAAAAGGAAAAACTGTTTTTT.

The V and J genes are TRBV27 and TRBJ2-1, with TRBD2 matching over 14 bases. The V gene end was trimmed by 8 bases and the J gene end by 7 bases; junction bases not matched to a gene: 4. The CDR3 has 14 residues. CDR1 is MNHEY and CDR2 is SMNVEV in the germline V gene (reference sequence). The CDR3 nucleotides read TGTGCCAGCCGCCGGACTAGCGGGGGGAATGAGCAGTTCTTC. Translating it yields CASRRTSGGNEQFF.

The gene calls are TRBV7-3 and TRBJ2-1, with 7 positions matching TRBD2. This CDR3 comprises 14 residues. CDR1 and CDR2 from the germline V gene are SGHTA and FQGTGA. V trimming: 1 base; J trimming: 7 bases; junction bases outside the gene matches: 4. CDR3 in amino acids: CASSLMPSGNEQFF. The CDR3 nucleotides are TGTGCCAGCAGCTTAATGCCTAGCGGTAATGAGCAGTTCTTC.

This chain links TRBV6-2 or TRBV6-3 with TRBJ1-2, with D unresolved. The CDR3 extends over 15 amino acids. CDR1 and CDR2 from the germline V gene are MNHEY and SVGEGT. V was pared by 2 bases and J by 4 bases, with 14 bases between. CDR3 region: CASSYVATRFYGYTF. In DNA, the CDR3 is TGTGCCAGCAGTTACGTCGCCACCCGATTCTATGGCTACACCTTC.

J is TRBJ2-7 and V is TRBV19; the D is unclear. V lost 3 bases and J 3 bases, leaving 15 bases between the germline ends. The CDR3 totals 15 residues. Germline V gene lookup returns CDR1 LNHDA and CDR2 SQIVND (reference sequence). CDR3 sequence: CASSIRGTKDYEQYF. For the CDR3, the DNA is TGTGCCAGTAGTATTCGAGGCACCAAGGACTACGAGCAGTACTTC.

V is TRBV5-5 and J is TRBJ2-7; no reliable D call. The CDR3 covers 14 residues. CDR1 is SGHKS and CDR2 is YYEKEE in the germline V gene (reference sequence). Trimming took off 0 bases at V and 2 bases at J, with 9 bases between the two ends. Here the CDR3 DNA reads TGTGCCAGCAGCTTGGCCCTAGGAGCCTACGAGCAGTACTTC. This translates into CASSLALGAYEQYF.